These 7 T cell receptor beta chains originate from one sample sequenced in a study of blood T cell repertoires in COVID-19. Measured with immunoSEQ multiplex PCR; TCRdb has only the in-frame clones, and not every one. The profile shows about 150,000 clones, around 84% of them singletons. The sequenced sample consisted of peripheral blood. Receptors originate from a woman aged 55-75 years with COVID-19, enrolled during active disease.

Turning to this clone: Within the sample, other DNA sequences also encode this same CDR3. The chain couples TRBV18 to TRBJ1-1; no reliable D call. Germline V gives CDR1 KGHSH, CDR2 LQKENI. V was shortened by 2 bases and J by 1 base, with 8 bases between the two germline ends. The CDR3 contains 14 residues. The CDR3 reads CASSPSRQNTEAFF. The CDR3 DNA follows: TGTGCCAGCTCACCATCGCGACAGAACACTGAAGCTTTCTTT.

This clone was seen only once. This chain connects TRBV1 to TRBJ1-2. TRBV1 counts as a pseudogene. The CDR3 consists of 16 residues. The CDR3 reads CTSSQVVGGRRRGYTF. The CDR3 nucleotides read TGCACCAGCAGCCAAGTTGTGGGAGGCAGAAGGCGTGGCTACACCTTC.

The chain couples TRBV19 to TRBJ1-2, with no clear D. The CDR3 sequence is 16 residues long. Trimming removed 5 bases at V and 2 bases at J, with 18 bases between. Germline V gene data show CDR1 as LNHDA and CDR2 as SQIVND (reference sequence). CDR3 sequence (DNA): TGTGCCAGTAGTGAGAGAAACGTTTTACTGAACTATGGCTACACCTTC. Translation: CASSERNVLLNYGYTF. The variable domain in full, with the rest retrieved from reference TRBV19 and TRBJ1-2, is DGGITQSPKYLFRKEGQNVTLSCEQNLNHDAMYWYRQDPGQGLRLIYYSQIVNDFQKGDIAEGYSVSREKKESFPLTVTSAQKNPTAFYLCASSERNVLLNYGYTFGSGTRLTVV.

The CDR3 sequence is CASSSDRGGSYNSPLHF. As DNA, the CDR3 is TGTGCCAGTAGTTCCGACAGGGGAGGATCCTATAATTCACCCCTCCACTTT. V usage is TRBV19 and J usage is TRBJ1-6, with 8 bases identical to TRBD1. The junction had 7 bases not matched to a gene; V was cut back by 5 bases and J by 1 base. The length of the CDR3 is 17 residues. Germline CDR1 and CDR2: LNHDA and SQIVND (reference sequence).

The J gene is TRBJ1-2, the V gene TRBV5-4, with D unresolved. Germline V CDR1 and CDR2: SGHNT, YYREEE (reference sequence). CDR3 length: 14 amino acids. V was shortened by 4 bases and J by 1 base, with 11 bases between the two germline ends. CDR3 sequence reads: CASSLPAGNYGYTF. CDR3 sequence (DNA): TGTGCCAGCAGCCTCCCGGCGGGTAACTATGGCTACACCTTC.

The chain uses TRBV3-1 (or the pseudogene TRBV3-2) and TRBJ2-2, with TRBD1 matching over 9 bases. Germline CDR1 is LGHDT and CDR2 is YNNKEL (reference sequence). The CDR3 covers 15 residues. J gave up 6 bases and V 7 bases, and 9 bases lay outside the gene matches. The CDR3 loop reads CASTPGTGFSGELFF. CDR3 nucleotide sequence: TGTGCCAGCACCCCAGGGACAGGGTTTTCCGGGGAGCTGTTTTTT.

The chain carries TRBV12-3 or TRBV12-4 and TRBJ1-3; D gene unclear. V shed 2 bases and J shed 7 bases, with 3 bases lying between them. The CDR3 totals 11 residues. The CDR3 spells CASSLSNTIYF. The CDR3 DNA follows: TGTGCCAGCAGTTTATCGAACACCATATATTTT.